The rows below give T cell receptor beta chains drawn from one sample of a study of STAT5B mutations in CD4+ large granular lymphocyte leukemia. The assay was immunoSEQ multiplex PCR, and TCRdb's table has in-frame clones only and misses some. Found here are 40,000 to 45,000 clones, around 84% of them singletons; the top ten hold 0.35%. The specimen sequenced was CD4+ T cells from blood buffy coats. Every receptor here comes from a human donor in good health. CDR3s include the opening cysteine and the closing phenylalanine or tryptophan. The order of the fields is CDR3 DNA, CDR3 protein, CDR3 length, J gene, D gene, clone size, V gene. The D gene is left open where the match is weak. Not all rows give a size; the values are once, few, many and, for expanded clones, a class.

CDR3 DNA: TGTGCCAGCTCACCAGGAGAAGGAAACACCATATATTTT
CDR3 protein: CASSPGEGNTIYF
CDR3 length: 13
J gene: TRBJ1-3
D gene: NA
clone size: few
V gene: TRBV18

CDR3 DNA: TGTGCCTGGGTCCCTCGGGGGGGGCAAGAGACCCAGTACTTC
CDR3 protein: CAWVPRGGQETQYF
CDR3 length: 14
J gene: TRBJ2-5
D gene: TRBD2
clone size: NA
V gene: TRBV30

CDR3 DNA: TGTGCCAGCAGTTTGCGTTCAGGGATCCGCAATCAGCCCCAGCATTTT
CDR3 protein: CASSLRSGIRNQPQHF
CDR3 length: 16
J gene: TRBJ1-5
D gene: NA
clone size: NA
V gene: TRBV27

CDR3 DNA: TGTGCCACCAACCCTACACCGGCAGACCAAGCTTTCTTT
CDR3 protein: CATNPTPADQAFF
CDR3 length: 13
J gene: TRBJ1-1
D gene: NA
clone size: NA
V gene: TRBV6-5

CDR3 DNA: TGTGCCAGTAGAGCGGATAATCATTACAGGGGGCGCGGCTATGGCTACACCTTC
CDR3 protein: CASRADNHYRGRGYGYTF
CDR3 length: 18
J gene: TRBJ1-2
D gene: TRBD1
clone size: few
V gene: TRBV19

CDR3 DNA: TGTGCCTGGAGCCTCACAAGGGTGGATGAAAAACTGTTTTTT
CDR3 protein: CAWSLTRVDEKLFF
CDR3 length: 14
J gene: TRBJ1-4
D gene: NA
clone size: NA
V gene: TRBV30

CDR3 DNA: TGTGCCAGTAGTATGGGACAGAGCGCGAACACCGGGGAGCTGTTTTTT
CDR3 protein: CASSMGQSANTGELFF
CDR3 length: 16
J gene: TRBJ2-2
D gene: TRBD1
clone size: NA
V gene: TRBV19

CDR3 DNA: TGTGCCAGCAGCCCCGGACTAGCGGGAGCAGATACGCAGTATTTT
CDR3 protein: CASSPGLAGADTQYF
CDR3 length: 15
J gene: TRBJ2-3
D gene: TRBD2
clone size: once
V gene: TRBV11-3

CDR3 DNA: TGTGCCAGCAGGCGGACAGGCGACACTGAAGCTTTCTTT
CDR3 protein: CASRRTGDTEAFF
CDR3 length: 13
J gene: TRBJ1-1
D gene: TRBD1
clone size: NA
V gene: TRBV6-4

CDR3 DNA: TGTGCCATCAGGGGAGAGGGGGATGAGCAGTTCTTC
CDR3 protein: CAIRGEGDEQFF
CDR3 length: 12
J gene: TRBJ2-1
D gene: NA
clone size: NA
V gene: TRBV10-3

CDR3 DNA: TGTGCCAGCAGCCGGGACCGCGGGGTCGAGCAGTACTTC
CDR3 protein: CASSRDRGVEQYF
CDR3 length: 13
J gene: TRBJ2-7
D gene: NA
clone size: NA
V gene: TRBV7-2

CDR3 DNA: TGCAGCCCCTTGGGACACCACCAAGAGACCCAGTACTTC
CDR3 protein: CSPLGHHQETQYF
CDR3 length: 13
J gene: TRBJ2-5
D gene: NA
clone size: NA
V gene: TRBV29-1

CDR3 DNA: TGTGCCAGCAGTATACATGGTTTGGCAAATCAGCCCCAGCATTTT
CDR3 protein: CASSIHGLANQPQHF
CDR3 length: 15
J gene: TRBJ1-5
D gene: NA
clone size: NA
V gene: TRBV2

CDR3 DNA: TGCAGCGTTGAAAGCGGGGGCCACACTCCGCAGTATTTT
CDR3 protein: CSVESGGHTPQYF
CDR3 length: 13
J gene: TRBJ2-3
D gene: TRBD2
clone size: NA
V gene: TRBV29-1

CDR3 DNA: TGTGCCAGCAGCTCAGGGCTCAATCAGCCCCAGCATTTT
CDR3 protein: CASSSGLNQPQHF
CDR3 length: 13
J gene: TRBJ1-5
D gene: NA
clone size: once
V gene: TRBV6-5

CDR3 DNA: TGTGCCAGTAGTATAGAGGCTAGCGGGACTCAAACGACCACAGATACGCAGTATTTT
CDR3 protein: CASSIEASGTQTTTDTQYF
CDR3 length: 19
J gene: TRBJ2-3
D gene: TRBD2
clone size: NA
V gene: TRBV19

CDR3 DNA: TGCGCCAGCAGCTTGGCCGCGTCGGTAGCGGGATCCTACGAGCAGTACTTC
CDR3 protein: CASSLAASVAGSYEQYF
CDR3 length: 17
J gene: TRBJ2-7
D gene: TRBD2
clone size: NA
V gene: TRBV5-1

CDR3 DNA: TGTGCCAGCAGCGTATGGGGTTCGGGGGCGGCTAGCGGGGGGAGAACCACCGGGGAGCTGTTTTTT
CDR3 protein: CASSVWGSGAASGGRTTGELFF
CDR3 length: 22
J gene: TRBJ2-2
D gene: TRBD2
clone size: NA
V gene: TRBV9

CDR3 DNA: TGTGCCAGTAGTCCGACGACAGTCACCTACGAGCAGTACTTC
CDR3 protein: CASSPTTVTYEQYF
CDR3 length: 14
J gene: TRBJ2-7
D gene: NA
clone size: few
V gene: TRBV19

CDR3 DNA: TGTGCCAGCAGCGTAGCGGGGTTGAACACTGAAGCTTTCTTT
CDR3 protein: CASSVAGLNTEAFF
CDR3 length: 14
J gene: TRBJ1-1
D gene: NA
clone size: NA
V gene: TRBV9

CDR3 DNA: TGTGCCAGTAGTATCCAGGGATCCAGAGGAGGCTACACCTTC
CDR3 protein: CASSIQGSRGGYTF
CDR3 length: 14
J gene: TRBJ1-2
D gene: NA
clone size: NA
V gene: TRBV19

CDR3 DNA: TGTGCCAGCAGCTTAATGACAGGGGGGACCTACAATGAGCAGTTCTTC
CDR3 protein: CASSLMTGGTYNEQFF
CDR3 length: 16
J gene: TRBJ2-1
D gene: TRBD1
clone size: NA
V gene: TRBV7-2

CDR3 DNA: TGTGCCAGCAGTTACGAGAGACAGGGGGCAGGTGGCTACACCTTC
CDR3 protein: CASSYERQGAGGYTF
CDR3 length: 15
J gene: TRBJ1-2
D gene: TRBD1
clone size: once
V gene: TRBV6-6

CDR3 DNA: TGTGCCAGCAGTCCAGTATCCCCGAGAACTGAAGCTTTCTTT
CDR3 protein: CASSPVSPRTEAFF
CDR3 length: 14
J gene: TRBJ1-1
D gene: NA
clone size: NA
V gene: TRBV27

CDR3 DNA: TGTGCCAGCAGCCGACTTACAGGGGAAGATGGCTACACCTTC
CDR3 protein: CASSRLTGEDGYTF
CDR3 length: 14
J gene: TRBJ1-2
D gene: TRBD1
clone size: once
V gene: TRBV5-6

CDR3 DNA: TGTGCCAGCAGCCCCTCAGGGGCGGATGAGCAGTTCTTC
CDR3 protein: CASSPSGADEQFF
CDR3 length: 13
J gene: TRBJ2-1
D gene: NA
clone size: NA
V gene: TRBV7-2

CDR3 DNA: TGTGCCAGCAGCTTAGGTAGCGGGGGGGCCAGTCAGACCCAGTACTTC
CDR3 protein: CASSLGSGGASQTQYF
CDR3 length: 16
J gene: TRBJ2-5
D gene: TRBD2
clone size: NA
V gene: TRBV11-2

CDR3 DNA: TGTGCCAGCAGCTTATCAGGGGGCGGTCAGCCCCAGCATTTT
CDR3 protein: CASSLSGGGQPQHF
CDR3 length: 14
J gene: TRBJ1-5
D gene: TRBD1
clone size: NA
V gene: TRBV7-9

CDR3 DNA: TGCGCCAGCAGCCAGGCGGGGAACACAGATACGCAGTATTTT
CDR3 protein: CASSQAGNTDTQYF
CDR3 length: 14
J gene: TRBJ2-3
D gene: NA
clone size: once
V gene: TRBV4-1

CDR3 DNA: TGTGCCAGCAGCTGGGGTCGAGGGGCAGATACGCAGTATTTT
CDR3 protein: CASSWGRGADTQYF
CDR3 length: 14
J gene: TRBJ2-3
D gene: NA
clone size: NA
V gene: TRBV5-4

CDR3 DNA: TGTGCCAGCAGTTACTCCGGGGGAGACTATGGCTACACCTTC
CDR3 protein: CASSYSGGDYGYTF
CDR3 length: 14
J gene: TRBJ1-2
D gene: NA
clone size: once
V gene: TRBV6-5

CDR3 DNA: TGTGCCATCAGCCGCGGACAGGGGAATCCCGAAGCTTTCTTT
CDR3 protein: CAISRGQGNPEAFF
CDR3 length: 14
J gene: TRBJ1-1
D gene: TRBD1
clone size: NA
V gene: TRBV10-3

CDR3 DNA: TGTGCCAGCAGTCGACAGGCGGGTGAGAGGACTGAAGCTTTCTTT
CDR3 protein: CASSRQAGERTEAFF
CDR3 length: 15
J gene: TRBJ1-1
D gene: NA
clone size: NA
V gene: TRBV6-1

CDR3 DNA: TGTGCCAGCAGCTTCCTCCCAGATACGCAGTATTTT
CDR3 protein: CASSFLPDTQYF
CDR3 length: 12
J gene: TRBJ2-3
D gene: NA
clone size: NA
V gene: TRBV5-4

CDR3 DNA: TGTGCCAGTAGCGGACAGGGGGCTTTAATGAACACTGAAGCTTTCTTT
CDR3 protein: CASSGQGALMNTEAFF
CDR3 length: 16
J gene: TRBJ1-1
D gene: TRBD1
clone size: NA
V gene: TRBV19

CDR3 DNA: TGTGCCAGCAGCTTAGGGGACAGGGTTGACTATGGCTACACCTTC
CDR3 protein: CASSLGDRVDYGYTF
CDR3 length: 15
J gene: TRBJ1-2
D gene: TRBD1
clone size: NA
V gene: TRBV11-2

CDR3 DNA: TGTGCCAGCAGCTTGGGGCCGCGGGAGGGCGGGTTGCACGAGCAGTACTTC
CDR3 protein: CASSLGPREGGLHEQYF
CDR3 length: 17
J gene: TRBJ2-7
D gene: TRBD2
clone size: NA
V gene: TRBV5-4

CDR3 DNA: TGTGCCAGCAGCAAACGACAGGAAAACACTGAAGCTTTCTTT
CDR3 protein: CASSKRQENTEAFF
CDR3 length: 14
J gene: TRBJ1-1
D gene: NA
clone size: NA
V gene: TRBV7-9

CDR3 DNA: TGCGCCAGCAGCTTGTGGAGCGGGGGAGCCGGGGAGCTGTTTTTT
CDR3 protein: CASSLWSGGAGELFF
CDR3 length: 15
J gene: TRBJ2-2
D gene: TRBD2
clone size: NA
V gene: TRBV5-1

CDR3 DNA: TGTGCCAGCAAAGGGGGCGCGGTCAATCAGCCCCAGCATTTT
CDR3 protein: CASKGGAVNQPQHF
CDR3 length: 14
J gene: TRBJ1-5
D gene: TRBD1
clone size: NA
V gene: TRBV6-5

CDR3 DNA: TGTGCCAGCAGCGCTGTCGGTAACACCGGGGAGCTGTTTTTT
CDR3 protein: CASSAVGNTGELFF
CDR3 length: 14
J gene: TRBJ2-2
D gene: NA
clone size: NA
V gene: TRBV9

CDR3 DNA: TGTGCCAGCAGCAAAAACCCCGGACAGCCTAGCACAGATACGCAGTATTTT
CDR3 protein: CASSKNPGQPSTDTQYF
CDR3 length: 17
J gene: TRBJ2-3
D gene: NA
clone size: NA
V gene: TRBV11-2